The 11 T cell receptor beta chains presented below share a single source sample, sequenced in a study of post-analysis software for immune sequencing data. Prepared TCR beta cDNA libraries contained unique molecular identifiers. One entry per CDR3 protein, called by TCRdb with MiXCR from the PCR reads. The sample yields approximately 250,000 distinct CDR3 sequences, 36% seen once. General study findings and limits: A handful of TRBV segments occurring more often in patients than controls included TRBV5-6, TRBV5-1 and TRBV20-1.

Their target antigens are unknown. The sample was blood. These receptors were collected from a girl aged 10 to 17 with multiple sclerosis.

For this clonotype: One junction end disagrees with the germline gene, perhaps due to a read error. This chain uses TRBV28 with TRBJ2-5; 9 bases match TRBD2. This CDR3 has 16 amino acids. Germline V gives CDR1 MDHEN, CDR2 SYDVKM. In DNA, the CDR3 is TGTGCCAGCAGTTTATCCCCAAGCGGGGGGCAAGGGACCCAGTACTTC. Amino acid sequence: CASSLSPSGGQGTQYF.

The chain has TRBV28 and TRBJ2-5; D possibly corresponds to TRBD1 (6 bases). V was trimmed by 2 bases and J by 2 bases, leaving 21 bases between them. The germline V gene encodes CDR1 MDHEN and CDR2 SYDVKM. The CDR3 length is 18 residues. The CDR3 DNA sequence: TGTGCCAGCAGTTTACCTCGGGACATGGGACCACTACAAGAGACCCAGTACTTC. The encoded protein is CASSLPRDMGPLQETQYF. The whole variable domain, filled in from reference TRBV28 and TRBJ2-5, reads DVKVTQSSRYLVKRTGEKVFLECVQDMDHENMFWYRQDPGLGLRLIYFSYDVKMKEKGDIPEGYSVSREKKERFSLILESASTNQTSMYLCASSLPRDMGPLQETQYFGPGTRLLVL.

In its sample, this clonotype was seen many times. CDR3 sequence reads: CSVAIPVSGANVLTF. The CDR3 DNA reads TGCAGCGTCGCCATTCCGGTCTCTGGGGCCAACGTCCTGACTTTC. The chain combines TRBV29-1 with TRBJ2-6; D call uncertain. The CDR3 spans 15 residues. The germline CDR1 and CDR2 sequences are SQVTM and ANQGSEA. V was shortened by 6 bases and J by 0 bases, with 12 bases between the two germline ends.

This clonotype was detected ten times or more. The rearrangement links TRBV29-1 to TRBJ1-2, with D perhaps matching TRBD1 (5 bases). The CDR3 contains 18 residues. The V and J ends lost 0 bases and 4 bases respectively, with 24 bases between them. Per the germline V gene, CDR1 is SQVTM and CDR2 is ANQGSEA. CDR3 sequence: CSVEERRYEGRVFYGYTF. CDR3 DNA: TGCAGCGTTGAAGAGCGACGGTATGAGGGCAGGGTATTCTATGGCTACACCTTC. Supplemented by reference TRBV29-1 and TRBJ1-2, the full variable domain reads SAVISQKPSRDICQRGTSLTIQCQVDSQVTMMFWYRQQPGQSLTLIATANQGSEATYESGFVIDKFPISRPNLTFSTLTVSNMSPEDSSIYLCSVEERRYEGRVFYGYTFGSGTRLTVV.

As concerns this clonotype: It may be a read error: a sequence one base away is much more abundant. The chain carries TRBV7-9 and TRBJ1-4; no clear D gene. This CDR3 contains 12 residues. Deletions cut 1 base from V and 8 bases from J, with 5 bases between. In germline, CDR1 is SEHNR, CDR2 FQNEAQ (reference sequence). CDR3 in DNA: TGTGCCAGCAGCTTAGATTGGGAAAAACTGTTTTTT. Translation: CASSLDWEKLFF.

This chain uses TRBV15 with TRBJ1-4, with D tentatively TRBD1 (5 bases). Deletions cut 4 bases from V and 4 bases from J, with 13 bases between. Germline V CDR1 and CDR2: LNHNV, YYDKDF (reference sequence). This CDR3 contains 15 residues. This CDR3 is CATSKDSAVNEKLFF. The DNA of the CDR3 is TGTGCCACCAGCAAAGACAGTGCAGTTAATGAAAAACTGTTTTTT.

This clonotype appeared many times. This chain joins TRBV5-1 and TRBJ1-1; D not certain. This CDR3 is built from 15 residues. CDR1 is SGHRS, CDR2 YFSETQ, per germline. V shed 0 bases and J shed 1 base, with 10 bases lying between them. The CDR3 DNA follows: TGCGCCAGCAGCTTGGAAGGTCAGCCGAACACTGAAGCTTTCTTT. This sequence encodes CASSLEGQPNTEAFF. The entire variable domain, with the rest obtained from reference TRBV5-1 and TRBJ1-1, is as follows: KAGVTQTPRYLIKTRGQQVTLSCSPISGHRSVSWYQQTPGQGLQFLFEYFSETQRNKGNFPGRFSGRQFSNSRSEMNVSTLELGDSALYLCASSLEGQPNTEAFFGQGTRLTVV.

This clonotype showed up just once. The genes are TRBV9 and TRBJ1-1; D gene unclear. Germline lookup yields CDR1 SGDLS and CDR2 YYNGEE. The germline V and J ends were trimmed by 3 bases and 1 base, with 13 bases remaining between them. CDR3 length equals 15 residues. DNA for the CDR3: TGTGCCAGCAGCGCACGCGCTCTTGCGAACACTGAAGCTTTCTTT. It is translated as CASSARALANTEAFF.

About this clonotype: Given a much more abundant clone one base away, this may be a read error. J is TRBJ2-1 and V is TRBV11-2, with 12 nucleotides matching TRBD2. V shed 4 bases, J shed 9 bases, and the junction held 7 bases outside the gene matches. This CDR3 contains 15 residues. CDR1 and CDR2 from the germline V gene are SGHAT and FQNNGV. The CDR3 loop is CASSSNGLAGIEQFF. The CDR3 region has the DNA TGTGCCAGCAGCTCTAACGGACTAGCGGGAATTGAGCAGTTCTTC.

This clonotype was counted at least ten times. The CDR3 reads CSARDRSSYNSPLHF. The CDR3 nucleotides read TGCAGTGCCAGGGACAGGAGCTCCTATAATTCACCCCTCCACTTT. The rearrangement uses TRBV20-1 and TRBJ1-6; 8 bases match TRBD1. After removal of 6 bases from V and 0 bases from J, the junction contained 4 bases not matched to a gene. Germline V gene lookup returns CDR1 DFQATT and CDR2 SNEGSKA (reference sequence). The CDR3 is made up of 15 amino acids.

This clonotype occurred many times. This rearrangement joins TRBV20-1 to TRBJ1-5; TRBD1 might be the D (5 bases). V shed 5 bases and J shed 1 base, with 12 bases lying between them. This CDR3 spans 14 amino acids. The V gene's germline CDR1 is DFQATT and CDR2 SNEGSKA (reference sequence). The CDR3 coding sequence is TGCAGTGCTTCCAGGGAGGGCAGCAATCAGCCCCAGCATTTT. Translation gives CSASREGSNQPQHF.